These 23 T cell receptor beta chains were sequenced from one sample in a study of blood T cell repertoires in COVID-19. The data were produced by immunoSEQ multiplex PCR, yet TCRdb's version contains in-frame clones alone and is incomplete. The sample contains roughly 240,000 clones, 75% to 85% of which appear only once. Sequencing was carried out using peripheral blood. All receptors derive from a woman aged 70 to 79 with acute or convalescent COVID-19.

V and J are TRBV28 and TRBJ1-2; 8 bases map to TRBD1. Germline values: CDR1 MDHEN, CDR2 SYDVKM. The V segment lost 2 bases and the J segment 11 bases; nucleotides outside the gene matches: 13. This CDR3 region has 15 residues. The CDR3 bases are TGTGCCAGCAGTTTAAGCAGCCAGGGGGCGGATTGGTACACCTTC. Residues: CASSLSSQGADWYTF.

The chain has TRBV2 and TRBJ2-1, with TRBD1 identical over 9 bases. This CDR3 contains 17 residues. J gave up 8 bases and V 5 bases, and 16 bases lay outside the gene matches. From germline, CDR1 is SNHLY and CDR2 FYNNEI. CDR3 sequence reads: CASSTTLGQGRGYEQFF. CDR3 sequence (DNA): TGTGCCAGCAGTACGACCTTGGGACAGGGAAGGGGCTATGAGCAGTTCTTC.

Details on this clone: The germline gene is not matched at one end of the junction; a read error may be the cause. V gene TRBV5-1 combines with J gene TRBJ2-2; weak D call: TRBD2 (5 bases). The CDR3 is 14 amino acids. Germline values: CDR1 SGHRS, CDR2 YFSETQ. CDR3 residues: CASTLSGNGGELFF. The CDR3 nucleotides are TGCGCCAGCACCTTGTCCGGGAACGGCGGGGAGCTGTTTTTT. Full variable domain (rest looked up from reference TRBV5-1 and TRBJ2-2): KAGVTQTPRYLIKTRGQQVTLSCSPISGHRSVSWYQQTPGQGLQFLFEYFSETQRNKGNFPGRFSGRQFSNSRSEMNVSTLELGDSALYLCASTLSGNGGELFFGEGSRLTVL.

There are a few counts of this clone. This chain joins TRBV6-1 and TRBJ1-2; D is undetermined. Germline V lookup: CDR1 MNHNS, CDR2 SASEGT. The CDR3 is made up of 13 amino acids. V was clipped by 0 bases and J by 6 bases, with 8 bases between them. The CDR3 loop is CASSEAGRDGYTF. CDR3 DNA: TGTGCCAGCAGTGAAGCGGGCAGAGATGGCTACACCTTC.

This clone was recorded only once. The rearrangement joins TRBV7-9 to TRBJ2-3, with 11 nucleotides matching TRBD2. CDR3 length equals 16 residues. The V segment lost 2 bases and the J segment 4 bases; nucleotides outside the gene matches: 5. CDR1 SEHNR and CDR2 FQNEAQ come from the germline V gene (reference sequence). The CDR3 is CASSLILAGGSDTQYF. The CDR3 DNA reads as TGTGCCAGCAGCTTAATTCTAGCGGGGGGCTCAGATACGCAGTATTTT. The full variable domain, rest sourced from reference TRBV7-9 and TRBJ2-3, is DTGVSQNPRHKITKRGQNVTFRCDPISEHNRLYWYRQTLGQGPEFLTYFQNEAQLEKSRLLSDRFSAERPKGSFSTLEIQRTEQGDSAMYLCASSLILAGGSDTQYFGPGTRLTVL.

The chain uses TRBV5-1 and TRBJ2-5, with D maybe TRBD1 (6 bases). The ends were cut back, 4 bases at V and 5 bases at J, with 24 bases in the middle. CDR1 and CDR2 (germline): SGHRS, YFSETQ. The CDR3 length is 17 residues. As DNA, the CDR3 is TGCGCCAGCAGCCTCGAAGGGGGAGCGGACTTGAGGGAGACCCAGTACTTC. It is translated as CASSLEGGADLRETQYF. Variable domain in full (rest from reference TRBV5-1 and TRBJ2-5): KAGVTQTPRYLIKTRGQQVTLSCSPISGHRSVSWYQQTPGQGLQFLFEYFSETQRNKGNFPGRFSGRQFSNSRSEMNVSTLELGDSALYLCASSLEGGADLRETQYFGPGTRLLVL.

The chain uses TRBV11-2 and TRBJ1-2; possible D gene TRBD1, 6 bases. Germline V CDR1 and CDR2: SGHAT, FQNNGV. Trimming stripped 7 bases from V and 4 bases from J, with 16 bases between. This CDR3 is built from 14 residues. The CDR3 loop reads CASTPLTGPYGYTF. The CDR3 coding sequence is TGTGCCAGCACCCCTCTCACAGGGCCCTATGGCTACACCTTC.

This chain links TRBV5-6 with TRBJ1-6; D uncertain. The germline gives CDR1 SGHDT, CDR2 YYEEEE. V lost 4 bases and J 7 bases, leaving 15 bases between the germline ends. This CDR3 has 15 residues. The CDR3: CASSLGEGRNSPLHF. In DNA form, the CDR3 reads TGTGCCAGCAGCCTCGGAGAGGGAAGAAATTCACCCCTCCACTTT.

This clone appeared a few times. The chain combines TRBV7-2 with TRBJ2-1; 7 nucleotides agree with TRBD1. The CDR3 has 14 residues. Germline V gene sequence: CDR1 SGHTA, CDR2 FQGNSA. The ends lost 2 bases at V and 5 bases at J; junction bases unmatched: 3. CDR3: CASSLQRGHNEQFF. CDR3 bases: TGTGCCAGCAGCTTACAAAGGGGGCACAATGAGCAGTTCTTC. The variable domain in full, with the rest retrieved from reference TRBV7-2 and TRBJ2-1, is GAGVSQSPSNKVTEKGKDVELRCDPISGHTALYWYRQSLGQGLEFLIYFQGNSAPDKSGLPSDRFSAERTGGSVSTLTIQRTQQEDSAVYLCASSLQRGHNEQFFGPGTRLTVL.

V usage is TRBV4-3 and J usage is TRBJ1-4, with D possibly being TRBD1 (5 bases). The CDR3 is 15 residues long. Germline lookup yields CDR1 LGHNA and CDR2 YSLEER. V shed 0 bases and J shed 3 bases, with 8 bases lying between them. CDR3 sequence (DNA): TGCGCCAGCAGCCAAGAGGGGCAGGCTAATGAAAAACTGTTTTTT. As protein: CASSQEGQANEKLFF.

This chain joins TRBV19 and TRBJ2-5, with TRBD1 identical over 12 bases. V lost 1 base to trimming and J lost 4 bases; unmatched junction nucleotides: 4. Germline V lookup: CDR1 LNHDA, CDR2 SQIVND (reference sequence). The CDR3 sequence is 16 residues long. The CDR3 region is CASSIGDRGLGETQYF. The CDR3 region has the DNA TGTGCCAGTAGTATAGGGGACAGGGGGCTTGGAGAGACCCAGTACTTC.

The chain joins TRBV9 to TRBJ1-6; D may be TRBD1 (6 bases). V was pared by 4 bases and J by 5 bases, with 10 bases between. CDR1 is SGDLS, CDR2 YYNGEE, per germline. The CDR3 has 14 amino acids. The CDR3 loop is CASSLTGHNSPLHF. The CDR3 nucleotides read TGTGCCAGCAGCCTGACAGGTCATAATTCACCCCTCCACTTT.

The chain uses TRBV18 and TRBJ2-7; possible D gene TRBD1, 6 bases. Deletions cut 2 bases from V and 1 base from J, with 9 bases between. The CDR3 is 14 residues long. Germline lookup yields CDR1 KGHSH and CDR2 LQKENI. The CDR3 spells CASSPDRLSYEQYF. The CDR3 coding sequence is TGTGCCAGCTCACCAGACAGGCTATCCTACGAGCAGTACTTC.

This clone has just a few counts. The chain is built from TRBV27 and TRBJ2-1; 10 nucleotides match TRBD2. The ends lost 0 bases at V and 1 base at J; junction bases unmatched: 9. The CDR3 spans 19 residues. The V gene's germline CDR1 is MNHEY and CDR2 SMNVEV (reference sequence). The CDR3 coding sequence is TGTGCCAGCAGTTTATCGCAGCTAGCGGGGGTCCCTTCCTACAATGAGCAGTTCTTC. Its protein product is CASSLSQLAGVPSYNEQFF.

The V and J genes are TRBV12-3 or TRBV12-4 and TRBJ1-1; D is unresolved. V lost 6 bases and J 2 bases, leaving 7 bases between the germline ends. The CDR3 totals 12 residues. The CDR3 reads CASSIFNTEAFF. DNA for the CDR3: TGTGCCAGCAGCATTTTCAACACTGAAGCTTTCTTT.

This clone was detected a few times. The chain recombines TRBV7-9 with TRBJ1-2; 7 positions match TRBD1. This CDR3 is built from 14 residues. Trimming took 0 bases from V and 2 from J; bases not matched to a gene: 0. Germline V gene lookup returns CDR1 SEHNR and CDR2 FQNEAQ (reference sequence). The CDR3 here is CASSLAGGNYGYTF. In DNA form, the CDR3 reads TGTGCCAGCAGCTTAGCAGGGGGCAACTATGGCTACACCTTC. Together with reference TRBV7-9 and TRBJ1-2, the CDR3 gives the full variable domain: DTGVSQNPRHKITKRGQNVTFRCDPISEHNRLYWYRQTLGQGPEFLTYFQNEAQLEKSRLLSDRFSAERPKGSFSTLEIQRTEQGDSAMYLCASSLAGGNYGYTFGSGTRLTVV.

The chain links TRBV5-6 to TRBJ1-1, with 7 bases lining up with TRBD1. Germline assignment: CDR1 SGHDT and CDR2 YYEEEE. V dropped 0 bases and J dropped 0; count of bases not matched to a gene: 8. This CDR3 is 17 amino acids long. Here the CDR3 reads CASSLDPRGRLNTEAFF. The DNA of the CDR3 is TGTGCCAGCAGCTTGGATCCTAGGGGGCGACTGAACACTGAAGCTTTCTTT.

This chain uses TRBV11-2 with TRBJ1-4; 7 nucleotides line up with TRBD1. There are 14 residues in the CDR3. Germline V gene sequence: CDR1 SGHAT, CDR2 FQNNGV. With V trimmed by 1 base and J by 8 bases, 4 bases remained unmatched. The chain's CDR3 is CASSLGQGQEKLFF. The DNA for the CDR3 is TGTGCCAGCAGCTTAGGACAGGGACAGGAAAAACTGTTTTTT.

The chain recombines TRBV4-3 with TRBJ1-6; no reliable D call. The CDR3 loop spans 18 amino acids. V was pared by 0 bases and J by 0 bases, with 12 bases between. CDR1 and CDR2 from the germline V gene are LGHNA and YSLEER. The DNA for the CDR3 is TGCGCCAGCAGCCAAGATAGGACGGGAAGCTCCTATAATTCACCCCTCCACTTT. Encoded protein: CASSQDRTGSSYNSPLHF.

This chain joins TRBV6-5 and TRBJ1-6, with 8 bases aligning to TRBD1. This CDR3 region has 15 residues. Per the germline V gene, CDR1 is MNHEY and CDR2 is SVGAGI. After removal of 7 bases from V and 6 bases from J, the junction contained 8 bases not matched to a gene. CDR3 residues: CASNGNRGANSPLHF. For the CDR3, the DNA is TGTGCCAGCAACGGTAACAGGGGGGCTAATTCACCCCTCCACTTT.

The gene calls are TRBV10-1 and TRBJ2-7; D unclear. The ends were cut back, 8 bases at V and 0 bases at J, with 8 bases in the middle. This CDR3 contains 12 residues. The germline gives CDR1 WNHNN, CDR2 SYGVQD (reference sequence). CDR3 coding DNA: TGCGCCAGCGGGCCAGCCTCCTACGAGCAGTACTTC. Protein sequence: CASGPASYEQYF.

This clone was observed once. This chain uses TRBV6-2 or TRBV6-3 with TRBJ2-5, with TRBD2 matching over 7 bases. This CDR3 spans 17 amino acids. Germline assignment: CDR1 MNHEY and CDR2 SVGEGT. Unmatched junction bases numbered 12, after V lost 0 bases and J lost 5 bases. The CDR3 here is CASSYSPIGGGRETQYF. The CDR3 DNA is TGTGCCAGCAGTTACTCCCCCATTGGGGGGGGTAGGGAGACCCAGTACTTC.

The chain recombines TRBV4-2 with TRBJ1-1; TRBD1 might be the D (6 bases). CDR1 and CDR2 (germline): LGHNA, YNFKEQ. The CDR3 has 15 amino acids. Trimming cost V 4 bases and J 1 base, with 13 bases left between them. The CDR3 reads CASSLTGMRNTEAFF. In DNA form, the CDR3 reads TGTGCCAGCAGCCTTACAGGGATGAGGAACACTGAAGCTTTCTTT.